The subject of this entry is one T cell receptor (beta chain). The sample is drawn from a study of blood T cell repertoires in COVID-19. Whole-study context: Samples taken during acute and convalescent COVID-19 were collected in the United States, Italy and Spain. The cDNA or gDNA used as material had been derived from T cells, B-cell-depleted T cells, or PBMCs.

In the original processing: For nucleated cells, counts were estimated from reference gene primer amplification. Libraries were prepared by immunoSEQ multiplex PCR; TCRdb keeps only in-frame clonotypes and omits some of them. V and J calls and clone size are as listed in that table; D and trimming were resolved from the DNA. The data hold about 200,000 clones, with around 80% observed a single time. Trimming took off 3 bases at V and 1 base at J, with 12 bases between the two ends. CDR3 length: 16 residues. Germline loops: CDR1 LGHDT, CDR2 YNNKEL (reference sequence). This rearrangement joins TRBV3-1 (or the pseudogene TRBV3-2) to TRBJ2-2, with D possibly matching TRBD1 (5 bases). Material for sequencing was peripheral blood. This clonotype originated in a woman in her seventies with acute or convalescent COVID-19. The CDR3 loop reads CASSHKRTMNTGELFF. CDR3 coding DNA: TGTGCCAGCAGCCACAAGAGGACAATGAACACCGGGGAGCTGTTTTTT.